This T cell receptor (beta chain) was profiled in a study of T cell changes during pregnancy in multiple sclerosis. Data came from immunoSEQ multiplex PCR; TCRdb stores just in-frame clones and leaves some out. The data contain roughly 100,000 clones, almost 95% of them singletons. The TCR originated in a female donor with multiple sclerosis, enrolled in a pregnancy study. The input for sequencing was peripheral blood, taken after pregnancy.

The CDR3 coding sequence is TGTGCCAGCTCACTAAACACAGGGGTTCGCTACGAGCAGTACTTC. Protein: CASSLNTGVRYEQYF. The chain employs TRBV18 and TRBJ2-7, with 7 bases identical to TRBD1. CDR1 is KGHSH, CDR2 LQKENI, per germline. The CDR3 runs to 15 residues. With 4 bases clipped from V and 3 bases from J, the junction kept 9 bases outside the gene matches.